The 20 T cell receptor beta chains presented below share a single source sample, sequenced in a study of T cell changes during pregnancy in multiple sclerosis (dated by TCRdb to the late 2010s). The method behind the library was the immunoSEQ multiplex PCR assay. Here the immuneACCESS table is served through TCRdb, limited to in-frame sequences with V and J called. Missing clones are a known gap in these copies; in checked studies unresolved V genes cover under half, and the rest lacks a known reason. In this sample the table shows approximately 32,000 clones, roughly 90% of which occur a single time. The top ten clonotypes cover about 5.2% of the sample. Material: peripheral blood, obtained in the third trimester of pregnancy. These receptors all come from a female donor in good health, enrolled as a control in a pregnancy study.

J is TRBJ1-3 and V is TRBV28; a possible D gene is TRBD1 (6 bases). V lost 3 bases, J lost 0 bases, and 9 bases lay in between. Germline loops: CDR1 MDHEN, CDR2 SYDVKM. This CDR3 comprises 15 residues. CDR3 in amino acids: CASSLTQGSGNTIYF. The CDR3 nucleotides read TGTGCCAGCAGTTTGACACAGGGCTCTGGAAACACCATATATTTT.

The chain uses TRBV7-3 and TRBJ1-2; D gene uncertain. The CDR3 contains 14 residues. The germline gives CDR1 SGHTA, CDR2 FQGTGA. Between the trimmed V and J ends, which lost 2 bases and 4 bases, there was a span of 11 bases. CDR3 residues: CASSLSGIGYGYTF. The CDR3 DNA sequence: TGTGCCAGCAGCTTATCGGGAATCGGCTATGGCTACACCTTC.

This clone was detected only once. In DNA form, the CDR3 reads TGTGCCAGCAGTTATAGCGGGAGTGGCGAGCAGTTCTTC. Amino acids: CASSYSGSGEQFF. This chain joins TRBV11-3 and TRBJ2-1; 9 bases are shared with TRBD2. The germline gives CDR1 SGHNT, CDR2 YENEEA. Trimming at V came to 6 bases and at J to 10 bases, leaving 7 bases not matched to a gene. This CDR3 comprises 13 residues. Based on the CDR3 plus reference TRBV11-3 and TRBJ2-1, the full variable domain is EAGVVQSPRYKIIEKKQPVAFWCNPISGHNTLYWYLQNLGQGPELLIRYENEEAVDDSQLPKDRFSAERLKGVDSTLKIQPAELGDSAVYLCASSYSGSGEQFFGPGTRLTVL.

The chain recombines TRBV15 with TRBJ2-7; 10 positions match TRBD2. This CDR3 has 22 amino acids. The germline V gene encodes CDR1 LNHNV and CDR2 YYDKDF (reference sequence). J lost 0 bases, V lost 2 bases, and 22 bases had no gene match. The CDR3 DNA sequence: TGTGCCACCAGCAGAACGACCCCTCATGGGAGCGGGAGGGCCGGGTCCTCCTACGAGCAGTACTTC. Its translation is CATSRTTPHGSGRAGSSYEQYF.

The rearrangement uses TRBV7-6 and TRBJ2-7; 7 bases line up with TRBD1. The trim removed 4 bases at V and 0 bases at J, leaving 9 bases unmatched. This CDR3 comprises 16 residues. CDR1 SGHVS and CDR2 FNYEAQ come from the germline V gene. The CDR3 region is CASSSGQGVTSYEQYF. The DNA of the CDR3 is TGTGCCAGCAGCTCTGGGCAGGGGGTGACCTCCTACGAGCAGTACTTC.

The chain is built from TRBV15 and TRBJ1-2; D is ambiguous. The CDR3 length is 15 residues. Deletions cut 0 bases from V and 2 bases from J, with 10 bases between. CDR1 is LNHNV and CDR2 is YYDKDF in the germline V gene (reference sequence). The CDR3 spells CATSRDTLGNYGYTF. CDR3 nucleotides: TGTGCCACCAGCAGAGATACGCTCGGGAACTATGGCTACACCTTC.

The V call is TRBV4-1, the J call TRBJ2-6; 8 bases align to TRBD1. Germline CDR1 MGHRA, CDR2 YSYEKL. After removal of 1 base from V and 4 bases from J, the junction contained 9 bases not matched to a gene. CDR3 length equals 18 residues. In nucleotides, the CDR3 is TGCGCCAGCAGCCAAGTTGGCAGGGGGCGCCGAGGGGCCAACGTCCTGACTTTC. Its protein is CASSQVGRGRRGANVLTF.

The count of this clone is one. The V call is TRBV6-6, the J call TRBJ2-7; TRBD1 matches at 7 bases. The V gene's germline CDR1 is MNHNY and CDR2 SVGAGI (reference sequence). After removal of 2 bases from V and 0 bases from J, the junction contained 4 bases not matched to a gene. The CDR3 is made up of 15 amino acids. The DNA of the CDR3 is TGTGCCAGCAGTTACGGGCAGGGGGTCTCCTACGAGCAGTACTTC. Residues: CASSYGQGVSYEQYF.

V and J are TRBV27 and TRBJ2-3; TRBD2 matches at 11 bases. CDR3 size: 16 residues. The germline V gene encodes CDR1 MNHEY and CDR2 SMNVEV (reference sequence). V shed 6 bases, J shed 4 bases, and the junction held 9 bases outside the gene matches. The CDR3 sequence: CASRTTPGLAADTQYF. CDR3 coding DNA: TGTGCCAGCAGAACAACCCCGGGACTAGCGGCAGATACGCAGTATTTT.

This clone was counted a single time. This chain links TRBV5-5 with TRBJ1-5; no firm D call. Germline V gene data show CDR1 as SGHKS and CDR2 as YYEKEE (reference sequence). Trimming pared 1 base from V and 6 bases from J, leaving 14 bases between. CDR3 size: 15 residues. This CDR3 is CASSLSRLGVQPQHF. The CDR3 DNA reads TGTGCCAGCAGCTTGTCGAGGTTAGGCGTTCAGCCCCAGCATTTT.

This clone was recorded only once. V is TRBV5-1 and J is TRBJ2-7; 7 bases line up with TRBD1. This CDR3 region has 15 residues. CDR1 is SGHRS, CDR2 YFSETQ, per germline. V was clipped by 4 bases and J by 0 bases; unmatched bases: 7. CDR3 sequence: CASSLDRPSSYEQYF. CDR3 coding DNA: TGCGCCAGCAGCCTGGACAGGCCCAGCTCCTACGAGCAGTACTTC.

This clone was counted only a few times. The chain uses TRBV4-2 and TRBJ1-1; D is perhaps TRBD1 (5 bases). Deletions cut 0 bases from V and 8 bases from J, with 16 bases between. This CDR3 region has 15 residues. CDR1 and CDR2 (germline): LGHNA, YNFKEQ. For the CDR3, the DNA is TGTGCCAGCAGCCAAGAGGAGGGAGGGGTGTTCGAAGCTTTCTTT. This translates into CASSQEEGGVFEAFF.

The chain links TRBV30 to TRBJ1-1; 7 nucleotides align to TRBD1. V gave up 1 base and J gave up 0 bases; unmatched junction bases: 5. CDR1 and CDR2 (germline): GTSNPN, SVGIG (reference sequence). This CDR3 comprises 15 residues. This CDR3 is CAWSGGQTLNTEAFF. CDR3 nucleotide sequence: TGTGCCTGGAGTGGGGGACAGACCCTGAACACTGAAGCTTTCTTT.

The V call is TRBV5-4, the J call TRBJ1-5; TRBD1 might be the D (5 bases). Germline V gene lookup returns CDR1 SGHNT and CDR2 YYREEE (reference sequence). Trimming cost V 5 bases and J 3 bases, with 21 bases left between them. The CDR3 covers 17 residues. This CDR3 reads CASSSQGPGYSNQPQHF. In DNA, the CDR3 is TGTGCCAGCAGTTCTCAGGGTCCAGGGTACTCCAATCAGCCCCAGCATTTT.

CDR3 bases: TGTGCCAGCAGCGTAGACGGCTACGAGCAGTACTTC. The encoded protein is CASSVDGYEQYF. This chain links TRBV9 with TRBJ2-7, with D uncertain. This CDR3 is built from 12 residues. Germline assignment: CDR1 SGDLS and CDR2 YYNGEE. Trimming took 0 bases from V and 3 from J, leaving 4 bases between them.

DNA for the CDR3: TGTGCCAGCACCCAGAACAGGTTGGATCGCACTGAAGCTTTCTTT. Its translation is CASTQNRLDRTEAFF. V gene TRBV2 combines with J gene TRBJ1-1; D is perhaps TRBD1 (5 bases). V was clipped by 7 bases and J by 4 bases, with 19 bases between them. Germline loops: CDR1 SNHLY, CDR2 FYNNEI. This CDR3 comprises 15 residues.

CDR3: CASRATSGSHNEQFF. The CDR3 DNA follows: TGTGCCAGCAGAGCGACTAGCGGGAGCCACAATGAGCAGTTCTTC. J is TRBJ2-1 and V is TRBV6-4; 12 nucleotides agree with TRBD2. CDR1 MRHNA and CDR2 SNTAGT come from the germline V gene. With 6 bases clipped from V and 5 bases from J, the junction kept 5 bases outside the gene matches. This CDR3 has 15 amino acids.

Written as DNA, the CDR3 is TGTGCCAGTAGTATAGACAGGGTCGTCAATCAGCCCCAGCATTTT. Its protein product is CASSIDRVVNQPQHF. The chain recombines TRBV19 with TRBJ1-5, with D possibly being TRBD1 (5 bases). The CDR3 has 15 residues. V lost 0 bases and J lost 3, with 9 bases in between. Germline assignment: CDR1 LNHDA and CDR2 SQIVND (reference sequence).

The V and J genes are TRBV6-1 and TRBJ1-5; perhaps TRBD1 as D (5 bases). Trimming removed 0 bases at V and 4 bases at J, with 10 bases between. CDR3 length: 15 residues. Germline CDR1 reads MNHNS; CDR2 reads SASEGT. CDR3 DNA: TGTGCCAGCAGTGAAGCGCTAGGGACTAATCAGCCCCAGCATTTT. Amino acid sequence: CASSEALGTNQPQHF.

This CDR3 reads CAWVGLAHTDTQYF. The CDR3 nucleotides are TGTGCCTGGGTGGGACTAGCTCACACAGATACGCAGTATTTT. J is TRBJ2-3 and V is TRBV30; 9 nucleotides agree with TRBD2. Trimming took 5 bases from V and 2 from J; bases not matched to a gene: 5. The length of the CDR3 is 14 residues. CDR1 is GTSNPN, CDR2 SVGIG, per germline (reference sequence).